Detailed here is one TCR beta chain. No antigen is known for it. The source of the sample is a study of OX40 agonist ivuxolimab in advanced cancers. Regarding the study as a whole: Those patients achieving a partial response at 0.1-3.0 mg/kg showed among the lowest clonal expansion. At 0.1 to 3.0 mg/kg, CD4+ and CD8+ blood T cells expanded clonally by week 6.

Measured with immunoSEQ multiplex PCR; TCRdb has only the in-frame clones, and not every one. Among 52,000 or so clones listed, roughly 82% were seen once. The CDR3 spans 14 residues. In germline, CDR1 is SGHKS, CDR2 YYEKEE (reference sequence). The ends were cut back, 4 bases at V and 2 bases at J, with 13 bases in the middle. The input for sequencing was CD4+ or CD8+ T cells sorted from blood, taken in a trial of the OX40 agonist ivuxolimab. The chain combines TRBV5-5 with TRBJ2-7; no clear D gene. The receptor's source is an adult with an advanced solid tumor such as melanoma, head and neck, liver or kidney cancer. The CDR3 bases are TGTGCCAGCAGCCGCACTTTTGGTCCCTACGAGCAGTACTTC. Translation gives CASSRTFGPYEQYF.